These T cell receptor beta chains were read from a single sample in a study of blood T cell repertoires in COVID-19. Using immunoSEQ multiplex PCR, the repertoire was profiled, and TCRdb retains in-frame clones only, with some absent. The table records tens of thousands of clones, around 77% of them present only once. The sample comprised peripheral blood. The receptors shown here come from a man in his 70s with COVID-19, enrolled during active disease. Each CDR3 is given with its conserved first and last residue. The order of the fields is CDR3 protein, CDR3 DNA, clone size, V gene, D gene, J gene. The D gene is left open where the match is weak. Only part of the rows carry a size: once, few, many, or a class if the clone is expanded.

CASSYAGSNQPQHF TGTGCCAGCAGCTATGCAGGAAGCAATCAGCCCCAGCATTTT - TRBV7-9 - TRBJ1-5
CASSLQREETQYF TGTGCCAGCAGCTTGCAGCGGGAAGAGACCCAGTACTTC - TRBV7-3 - TRBJ2-5
CASSVGQGNYGYTF TGTGCCAGCAGCGTAGGTCAGGGGAACTATGGCTACACCTTC - TRBV9 - TRBJ1-2
CASRTSDYNEQFF TGTGCCAGTAGAACTAGCGACTACAATGAGCAGTTCTTC - TRBV19 TRBD2 TRBJ2-1
CASSPGTSGYEQYF TGTGCCAGCAGCCCAGGGACTAGCGGGTACGAGCAGTACTTC - TRBV9 TRBD2 TRBJ2-7
CASNDFTGGSTDTQYF TGTGCCAGCAACGACTTTACGGGGGGAAGCACAGATACGCAGTATTTT - TRBV5-8 TRBD2 TRBJ2-3
CASSSGQGAIYEQYF TGTGCCAGCAGTTCAGGACAGGGGGCAATCTACGAGCAGTACTTC - TRBV2 TRBD1 TRBJ2-7
CASSREVQETQYF TGTGCCAGCAGCCGGGAGGTACAGGAGACCCAGTACTTC - TRBV11-2 TRBD2 TRBJ2-5
CATSRDLQGGGGEQFF TGTGCCACCAGCAGAGATCTCCAAGGCGGGGGAGGTGAGCAGTTCTTC - TRBV15 TRBD2 TRBJ2-1
CASSVGTGSSYNSPLHF TGTGCCAGCTCAGTCGGGACAGGGAGCTCCTATAATTCACCCCTCCACTTT - TRBV18 TRBD1 TRBJ1-6
CAISGGHAGSYEQYF TGTGCCATCAGTGGAGGACACGCAGGCTCCTACGAGCAGTACTTC - TRBV10-3 - TRBJ2-7
CASTPGTHPYEQYF TGTGCCAGCACCCCCGGGACTCACCCCTACGAGCAGTACTTC - TRBV6-2/TRBV6-3 - TRBJ2-7
CASSPGTVGGNEQFF TGTGCCAGCAGTCCCGGGACAGTTGGGGGCAATGAGCAGTTCTTC once TRBV6-2/TRBV6-3 TRBD1 TRBJ2-1
CATSIKPDRQETQYF TGTGCCACCAGCATAAAACCCGACAGACAAGAGACCCAGTACTTC - TRBV15 - TRBJ2-5
CASSFSWQGGGYTF TGTGCCAGCAGCTTCTCGTGGCAGGGAGGCGGCTACACCTTC few TRBV7-9 - TRBJ1-2
CASTPHSDSPLHF TGTGCCAGCACCCCCCATTCGGATTCACCCCTCCACTTT few TRBV6-2/TRBV6-3 - TRBJ1-6
CASSLLNTEAFF TGTGCCAGCAGCTTACTAAACACTGAAGCTTTCTTT - TRBV11-2 - TRBJ1-1
CASSLVRASGNTIYF TGTGCCAGCAGCTTAGTGCGCGCCTCTGGAAACACCATATATTTT - TRBV11-2 - TRBJ1-3
CASSIPGTSSWEQFF TGTGCCAGCAGCATACCCGGGACTAGTTCGTGGGAGCAGTTCTTC - TRBV21-1 - TRBJ2-1
CASSLGGAFGYTF TGTGCCAGCAGTTTGGGGGGGGCGTTTGGCTACACCTTC - TRBV28 - TRBJ1-2
CSVDLATSFEQFF TGCAGCGTTGACCTCGCTACTAGTTTTGAGCAGTTCTTC - TRBV29-1 - TRBJ2-1
CASSPPGLYNEQFF TGTGCCAGCAGTCCTCCAGGCCTATACAATGAGCAGTTCTTC - TRBV28 - TRBJ2-1
CASSSGTSGSQGIYEQYF TGTGCCAGCAGCTCCGGGACTAGCGGGAGTCAGGGGATCTACGAGCAGTACTTC - TRBV2 TRBD2 TRBJ2-7
CASSRKMTRGVEKLFF TGTGCCAGCAGCCGTAAAATGACCCGGGGGGTAGAAAAACTGTTTTTT once TRBV5-6 - TRBJ1-4
CASSLTGSGNTIYF TGCGCCAGCAGCTTGACAGGGTCTGGAAACACCATATATTTT - TRBV5-1 - TRBJ1-3
CASSTVTGGETQYF TGTGCCAGCAGCACCGTGACAGGGGGAGAGACCCAGTACTTC - TRBV21-1 - TRBJ2-5
CASIYLLSSYEQYF TGTGCCAGCATATATCTCTTGAGCTCCTACGAGCAGTACTTC few TRBV2 - TRBJ2-7
CASGITGGNTEAFF TGTGCCAGCGGAATTACGGGAGGAAACACTGAAGCTTTCTTT - TRBV28 - TRBJ1-1
CASSRAGGYTEAFF TGTGCCAGCAGTCGGGCAGGGGGCTACACTGAAGCTTTCTTT - TRBV2 TRBD1 TRBJ1-1
CASRRNRDNEQFF TGTGCCAGTAGGAGGAACAGGGACAATGAGCAGTTCTTC - TRBV19 - TRBJ2-1
CASSTSAGFPYYEQYF TGTGCCAGTAGTACCTCAGCAGGGTTTCCCTACTACGAGCAGTACTTC few TRBV19 - TRBJ2-7
CASSLILAGSGEQYF TGTGCCAGCAGCTTAATCTTAGCAGGGTCGGGCGAGCAGTACTTC - TRBV11-2 - TRBJ2-7
CASSYSEGLTEAFF TGTGCCAGCAGTTACTCCGAGGGTCTCACTGAAGCTTTCTTT few TRBV6-6 - TRBJ1-1
CASTPGQVTGELFF TGTGCCAGCACCCCAGGGCAGGTCACCGGGGAGCTGTTTTTT - TRBV9 - TRBJ2-2
CASSLGVTGVNEQFF TGTGCCAGCAGCTTAGGGGTGACAGGGGTCAATGAGCAGTTCTTC - TRBV7-6 TRBD1 TRBJ2-1
CASSRLDRGRTEAFF TGTGCCAGCAGCCGATTGGACAGGGGGCGGACTGAAGCTTTCTTT - TRBV6-2/TRBV6-3 TRBD1 TRBJ1-1
CASRAQTGLNTGELFF TGTGCCAGCAGGGCCCAGACAGGGCTGAACACCGGGGAGCTGTTTTTT - TRBV27 TRBD1 TRBJ2-2
CAISASVGRGNTGELFF TGTGCCATCAGTGCTTCTGTCGGCAGGGGAAACACCGGGGAGCTGTTTTTT - TRBV10-3 - TRBJ2-2
CASSPSPARAGENTEAFF TGTGCCAGCAGTCCCTCCCCCGCCCGGGCAGGGGAGAACACTGAAGCTTTCTTT once TRBV28 - TRBJ1-1
CASGEPGEGSYEQYF TGTGCCAGCGGTGAGCCAGGGGAGGGATCCTACGAGCAGTACTTC - TRBV6-1 - TRBJ2-7
CASSGLAGTAKNIQYF TGTGCCAGCAGTGGATTAGCGGGAACCGCCAAAAACATTCAGTACTTC - TRBV6-1 TRBD2 TRBJ2-4
CASSLAQKNTEAFF TGCGCCAGCAGCTTGGCCCAGAAGAACACTGAAGCTTTCTTT - TRBV5-1 - TRBJ1-1
CASSISQAGLLTGELFF TGTGCCAGTAGTATATCTCAAGCGGGACTTCTCACCGGGGAGCTGTTTTTT - TRBV19 TRBD2 TRBJ2-2
CATSDSRESYEQYF TGTGCCACCAGTGATTCTCGGGAATCCTACGAGCAGTACTTC - TRBV24-1 - TRBJ2-7
CASSHLSGANVLTF TGCGCCAGCAGCCATCTCTCTGGGGCCAACGTCCTGACTTTC - TRBV4-3 - TRBJ2-6
CASSYRTDYNEQFF TGTGCCAGCAGTTACCGGACAGACTACAATGAGCAGTTCTTC once TRBV6-5 - TRBJ2-1
CASSLRDREIYNSPLHF TGTGCCAGCAGTTTAAGGGACAGGGAGATCTATAATTCACCCCTCCACTTT - TRBV28 TRBD1 TRBJ1-6